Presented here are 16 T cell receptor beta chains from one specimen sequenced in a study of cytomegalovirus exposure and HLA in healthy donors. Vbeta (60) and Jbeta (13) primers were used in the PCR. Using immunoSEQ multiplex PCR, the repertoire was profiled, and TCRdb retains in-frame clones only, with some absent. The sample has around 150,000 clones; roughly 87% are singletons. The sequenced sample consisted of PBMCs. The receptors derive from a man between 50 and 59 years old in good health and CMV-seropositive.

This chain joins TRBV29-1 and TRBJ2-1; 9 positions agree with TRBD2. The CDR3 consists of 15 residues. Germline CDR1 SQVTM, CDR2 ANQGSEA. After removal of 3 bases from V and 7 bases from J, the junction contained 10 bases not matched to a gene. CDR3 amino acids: CSVEDIAGVLNEQFF. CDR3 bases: TGCAGCGTTGAGGATATAGCGGGAGTCCTTAATGAGCAGTTCTTC.

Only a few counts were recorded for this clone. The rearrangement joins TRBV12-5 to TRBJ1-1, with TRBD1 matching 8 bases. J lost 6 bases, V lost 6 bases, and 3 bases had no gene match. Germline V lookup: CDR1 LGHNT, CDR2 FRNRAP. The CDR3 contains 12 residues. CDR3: CASGSGGPEAFF. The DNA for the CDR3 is TGTGCTAGTGGCTCAGGGGGCCCTGAAGCTTTCTTT.

CDR3 nucleotide sequence: TGTGCCAGCAGTTTTGATAGCTCCTACGAGCAGTACTTC. Protein product: CASSFDSSYEQYF. The gene calls are TRBV28 and TRBJ2-7; D not resolved. V shed 3 bases and J shed 0 bases, with 6 bases lying between them. There are 13 residues in the CDR3. Germline-derived CDR1 and CDR2 are MDHEN and SYDVKM.

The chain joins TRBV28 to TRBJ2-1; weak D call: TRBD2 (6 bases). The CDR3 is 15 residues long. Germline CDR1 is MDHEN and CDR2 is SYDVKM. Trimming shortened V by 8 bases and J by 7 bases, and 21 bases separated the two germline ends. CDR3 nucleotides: TGTGCCAGCCTTTCCCAGGTGGCAGCGGGTAATGAGCAGTTCTTC. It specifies CASLSQVAAGNEQFF.

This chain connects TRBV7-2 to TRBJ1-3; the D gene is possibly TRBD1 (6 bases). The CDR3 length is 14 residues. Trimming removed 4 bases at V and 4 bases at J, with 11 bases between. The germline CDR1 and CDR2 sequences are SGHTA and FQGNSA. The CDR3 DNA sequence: TGTGCCAGCAGCTCACAGGGTTACGGAAACACCATATATTTT. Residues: CASSSQGYGNTIYF. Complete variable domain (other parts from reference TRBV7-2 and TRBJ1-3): GAGVSQSPSNKVTEKGKDVELRCDPISGHTALYWYRQSLGQGLEFLIYFQGNSAPDKSGLPSDRFSAERTGGSVSTLTIQRTQQEDSAVYLCASSSQGYGNTIYFGEGSWLTVV.

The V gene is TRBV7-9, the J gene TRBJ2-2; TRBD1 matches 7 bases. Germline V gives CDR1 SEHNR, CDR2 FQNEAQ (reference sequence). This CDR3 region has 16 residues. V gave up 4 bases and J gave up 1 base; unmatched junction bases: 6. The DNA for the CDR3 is TGTGCCAGCAGCTCACAAAGGGGGCAGAACACCGGGGAGCTGTTTTTT. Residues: CASSSQRGQNTGELFF.

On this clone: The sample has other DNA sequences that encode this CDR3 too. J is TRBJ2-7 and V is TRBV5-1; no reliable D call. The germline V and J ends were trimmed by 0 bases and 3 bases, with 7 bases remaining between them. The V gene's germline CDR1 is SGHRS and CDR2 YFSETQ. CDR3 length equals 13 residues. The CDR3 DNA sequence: TGCGCCAGCAGCTTGGACCGAGTCTACGAGCAGTACTTC. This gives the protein CASSLDRVYEQYF.

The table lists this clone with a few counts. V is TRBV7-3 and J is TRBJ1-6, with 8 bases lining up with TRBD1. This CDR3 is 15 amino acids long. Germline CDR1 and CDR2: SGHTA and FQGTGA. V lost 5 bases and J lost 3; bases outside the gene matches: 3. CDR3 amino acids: CASSGGQGYNSPLHF. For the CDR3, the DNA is TGTGCCAGCAGCGGAGGACAGGGCTATAATTCACCCCTCCACTTT. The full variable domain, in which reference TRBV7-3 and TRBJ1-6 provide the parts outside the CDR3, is GAGVSQTPSNKVTEKGKYVELRCDPISGHTALYWYRQSLGQGPEFLIYFQGTGAADDSGLPNDRFFAVRPEGSVSTLKIQRTERGDSAVYLCASSGGQGYNSPLHFGNGTRLTVT.

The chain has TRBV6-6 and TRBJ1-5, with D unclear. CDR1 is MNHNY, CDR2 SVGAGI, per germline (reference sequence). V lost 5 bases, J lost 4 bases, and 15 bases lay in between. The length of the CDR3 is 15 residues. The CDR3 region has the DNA TGTGCCAGCAGTCCACACGAGGTATCGAATCAGCCCCAGCATTTT. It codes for CASSPHEVSNQPQHF.

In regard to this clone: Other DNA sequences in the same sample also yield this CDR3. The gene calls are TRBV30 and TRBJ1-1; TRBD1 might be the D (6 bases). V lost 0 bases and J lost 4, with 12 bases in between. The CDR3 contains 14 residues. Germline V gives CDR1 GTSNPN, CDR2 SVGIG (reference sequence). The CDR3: CAWSVLGGSTEAFF. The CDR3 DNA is TGTGCCTGGAGTGTACTAGGGGGTAGCACTGAAGCTTTCTTT.

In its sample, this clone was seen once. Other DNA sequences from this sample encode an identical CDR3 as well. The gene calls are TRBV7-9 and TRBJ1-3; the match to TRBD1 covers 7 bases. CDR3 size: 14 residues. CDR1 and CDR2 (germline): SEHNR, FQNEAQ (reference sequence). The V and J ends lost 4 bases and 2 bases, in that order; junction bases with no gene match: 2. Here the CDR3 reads CASSSDRTGNTIYF. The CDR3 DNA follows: TGTGCCAGCAGCTCGGACAGGACTGGAAACACCATATATTTT.

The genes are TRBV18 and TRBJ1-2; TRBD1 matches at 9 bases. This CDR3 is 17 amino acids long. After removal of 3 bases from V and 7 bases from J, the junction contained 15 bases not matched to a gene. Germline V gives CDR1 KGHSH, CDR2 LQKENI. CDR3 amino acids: CASSPAQGQGIVGGYTF. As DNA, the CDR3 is TGTGCCAGCTCACCCGCCCAGGGACAGGGAATTGTTGGTGGCTACACCTTC.

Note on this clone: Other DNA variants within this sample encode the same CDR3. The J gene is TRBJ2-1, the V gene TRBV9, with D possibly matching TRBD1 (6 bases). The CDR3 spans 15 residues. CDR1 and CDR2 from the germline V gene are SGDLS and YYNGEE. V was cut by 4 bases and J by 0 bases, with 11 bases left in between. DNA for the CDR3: TGTGCCAGCAGCTCACAGGGAAGCTCCTACAATGAGCAGTTCTTC. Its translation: CASSSQGSSYNEQFF.

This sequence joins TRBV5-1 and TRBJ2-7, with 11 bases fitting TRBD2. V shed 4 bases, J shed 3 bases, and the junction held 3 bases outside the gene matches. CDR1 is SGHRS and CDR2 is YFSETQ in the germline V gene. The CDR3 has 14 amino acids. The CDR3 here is CASSVSGRGYEQYF. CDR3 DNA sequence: TGCGCCAGCAGCGTTAGCGGGAGGGGCTACGAGCAGTACTTC.

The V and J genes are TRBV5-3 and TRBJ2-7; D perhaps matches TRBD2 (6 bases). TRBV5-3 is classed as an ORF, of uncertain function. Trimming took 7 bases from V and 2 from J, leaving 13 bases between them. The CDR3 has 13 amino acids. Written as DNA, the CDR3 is TGTGCCAGATGGGCGGGGTCCCCCTACGAGCAGTACTTC. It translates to CARWAGSPYEQYF.

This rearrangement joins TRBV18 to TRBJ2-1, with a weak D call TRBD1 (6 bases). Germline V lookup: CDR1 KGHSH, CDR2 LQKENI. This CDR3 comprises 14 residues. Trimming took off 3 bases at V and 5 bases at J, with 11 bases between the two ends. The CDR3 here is CASSPGAGNNEQFF. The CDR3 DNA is TGTGCCAGCTCACCGGGGGCAGGGAACAATGAGCAGTTCTTC.